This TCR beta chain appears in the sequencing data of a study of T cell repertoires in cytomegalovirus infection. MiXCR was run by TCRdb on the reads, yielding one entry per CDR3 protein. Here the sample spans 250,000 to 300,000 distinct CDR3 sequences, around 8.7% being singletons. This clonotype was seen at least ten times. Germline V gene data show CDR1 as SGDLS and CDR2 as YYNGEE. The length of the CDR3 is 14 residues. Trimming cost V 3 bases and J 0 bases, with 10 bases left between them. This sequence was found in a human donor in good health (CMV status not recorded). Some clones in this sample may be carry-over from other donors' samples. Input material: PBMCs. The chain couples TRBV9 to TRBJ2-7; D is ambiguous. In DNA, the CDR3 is TGTGCCAGCAGCGGACACGAAAGCTCCTACGAGCAGTACTTC. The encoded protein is CASSGHESSYEQYF.